This T cell receptor (beta chain) was observed in a study of PD-L1 blockade in urothelial cancer. V dropped 10 bases and J dropped 1; count of bases not matched to a gene: 5. CDR3 size: 13 residues. Germline assignment: CDR1 LNHDA and CDR2 SQIVND (reference sequence). The repertoire was sequenced with immunoSEQ multiplex PCR; TCRdb's copy has only in-frame clones and lacks some. The table records tens of thousands of clones, 85% to 90% of them present only once. The TCR comes from a man aged 45-65 years with urothelial cancer. The genes are TRBV19 and TRBJ1-1; 8 bases align to TRBD1. The sequencing here drew on PBMCs, taken around atezolizumab (anti-PD-L1) treatment. In DNA, the CDR3 is TGTGCCACTAAGGACAGGGCGAACACTGAAGCTTTCTTT. This codes for CATKDRANTEAFF.